The rows below give T cell receptor beta chains drawn from one sample of a study of T cells in Graves' hyperthyroidism and ophthalmopathy. One entry per CDR3 protein, called by TCRdb with MiXCR from the multiplex PCR reads. This table holds roughly 500,000 distinct CDR3 sequences, 15% to 20% found once. The sequencing input was blood. The receptors originated from a woman in her thirties with Graves' ophthalmopathy. Both conserved end residues are part of each CDR3. Fields, in order: clone size, V gene, J gene, D gene, CDR3 protein, CDR3 DNA. The D gene is left open where the match is weak. Not every row has a clone size; where given, it reads once, few, many or a size class.

clone_size: many; v_call: TRBV20-1; j_call: TRBJ2-4; d_call: TRBD2; cdr3_aa: CSAGLAGAKNIQYF; cdr3_nt: TGCAGTGCTGGACTAGCGGGAGCCAAAAACATTCAGTACTTC
clone_size: many; v_call: TRBV28; j_call: TRBJ2-5; d_call: TRBD2; cdr3_aa: CASSSIWREGQGTQYF; cdr3_nt: TGTGCCAGCAGTTCTATTTGGCGGGAGGGTCAGGGGACCCAGTACTTC
clone_size: NA; v_call: TRBV10-1; j_call: TRBJ2-1; d_call: NA; cdr3_aa: CASSDRGTNYNEQFF; cdr3_nt: TGCGCCAGCAGTGATCGGGGGACAAACTACAATGAGCAGTTCTTC
clone_size: many; v_call: TRBV5-1; j_call: TRBJ1-1; d_call: NA; cdr3_aa: CASSLEVGNTEAFF; cdr3_nt: TGCGCCAGCAGCTTGGAAGTCGGGAACACTGAAGCTTTCTTT
clone_size: NA; v_call: TRBV9; j_call: TRBJ2-1; d_call: TRBD2; cdr3_aa: CASSVPLAGGEQFF; cdr3_nt: TGTGCCAGCAGCGTCCCCCTAGCGGGAGGCGAACAGTTCTTC
clone_size: many; v_call: TRBV5-1; j_call: TRBJ2-1; d_call: TRBD1; cdr3_aa: CASSRGQNNEQFF; cdr3_nt: TGCGCCAGCAGCAGGGGACAGAACAATGAGCAGTTCTTC
clone_size: few; v_call: TRBV20-1; j_call: TRBJ2-7; d_call: NA; cdr3_aa: CSALTVSEQYF; cdr3_nt: TGCAGTGCTCTAACAGTCAGCGAGCAGTACTTC
clone_size: many; v_call: TRBV4-3; j_call: TRBJ1-5; d_call: NA; cdr3_aa: CASSQLGPNQPQHF; cdr3_nt: TGCGCCAGCAGCCAGTTAGGACCGAATCAGCCCCAGCATTTT
clone_size: many; v_call: TRBV7-8; j_call: TRBJ2-1; d_call: TRBD2; cdr3_aa: CASSPPRRGRRNEQFF; cdr3_nt: TGTGCCAGCAGCCCCCCTCGACGCGGGAGGAGGAATGAGCAGTTCTTC
clone_size: few; v_call: TRBV29-1; j_call: TRBJ2-5; d_call: TRBD1; cdr3_aa: CSVGTPGTGEETQYF; cdr3_nt: TGCAGCGTCGGAACCCCCGGGACAGGCGAAGAGACCCAGTACTTC
clone_size: few; v_call: TRBV12-3/TRBV12-4; j_call: TRBJ1-5; d_call: NA; cdr3_aa: CASSGTFGQPQHF; cdr3_nt: TGTGCCAGCAGTGGGACTTTCGGACAGCCCCAGCATTTT
clone_size: NA; v_call: TRBV7-9; j_call: TRBJ1-6; d_call: NA; cdr3_aa: CASSLDSRPLHF; cdr3_nt: TGTGCCAGCAGTTTGGACAGCCGACCCCTCCACTTT
clone_size: many; v_call: TRBV12-3/TRBV12-4; j_call: TRBJ1-1; d_call: NA; cdr3_aa: CASRRRATEAFF; cdr3_nt: TGTGCCAGCAGGAGACGGGCGACTGAAGCTTTCTTT
clone_size: NA; v_call: TRBV4-3; j_call: TRBJ2-1; d_call: NA; cdr3_aa: CASSQAGSGPYNEQSF; cdr3_nt: TGCGCCAGCAGCCAAGCGGGTAGCGGCCCCTACAATGAGCAGTCCTTC
clone_size: many; v_call: TRBV11-3; j_call: TRBJ2-1; d_call: NA; cdr3_aa: CASSQGMHNEQFF; cdr3_nt: TGTGCCAGCAGCCAAGGCATGCACAATGAGCAGTTCTTC
clone_size: many; v_call: TRBV7-2; j_call: TRBJ2-1; d_call: NA; cdr3_aa: CASNLAVGAQGEQFF; cdr3_nt: TGTGCCAGCAACCTCGCCGTCGGGGCGCAGGGTGAGCAGTTCTTC
clone_size: NA; v_call: TRBV19; j_call: TRBJ2-7; d_call: TRBD2; cdr3_aa: CASRGRAAGVSSYEQYF; cdr3_nt: TGTGCCAGCCGAGGCAGGGCAGCGGGAGTTAGCTCCTACGAGCAGTACTTC
clone_size: NA; v_call: TRBV4-1; j_call: TRBJ2-7; d_call: NA; cdr3_aa: CASSNGTPSSYEQYF; cdr3_nt: TGCGCCAGCAGCAATGGGACCCCGAGCTCCTACGAGCAGTACTTC
clone_size: many; v_call: TRBV20-1; j_call: TRBJ2-5; d_call: NA; cdr3_aa: CSARDPEGPNQETQYF; cdr3_nt: TGCAGTGCTAGAGATCCGGAGGGGCCTAACCAAGAGACCCAGTACTTC
clone_size: NA; v_call: TRBV4-2; j_call: TRBJ2-1; d_call: TRBD2; cdr3_aa: CASSREGTSSPGVF; cdr3_nt: TGTGCCAGCAGCCGCGAGGGGACTAGCAGCCCAGGGGTCTTC
clone_size: many; v_call: TRBV7-3; j_call: TRBJ2-1; d_call: NA; cdr3_aa: CASSLGGPASNEQFF; cdr3_nt: TGTGCCAGCAGCTTGGGGGGACCCGCCTCCAATGAGCAGTTCTTC
clone_size: few; v_call: TRBV6-1; j_call: TRBJ1-6; d_call: NA; cdr3_aa: CASTERENSPLHF; cdr3_nt: TGTGCCAGCACCGAACGGGAAAATTCACCCCTCCACTTT
clone_size: few; v_call: TRBV7-2; j_call: TRBJ2-5; d_call: NA; cdr3_aa: CASSPRDNPKGETQYF; cdr3_nt: TGTGCCAGCAGCCCACGGGACAATCCGAAGGGAGAGACCCAGTACTTC
clone_size: few; v_call: TRBV30; j_call: TRBJ2-7; d_call: NA; cdr3_aa: CAWEQETRLYEQYF; cdr3_nt: TGTGCCTGGGAGCAGGAGACACGACTCTACGAGCAGTACTTC
clone_size: once; v_call: TRBV6-5; j_call: TRBJ1-1; d_call: TRBD1; cdr3_aa: CASSLVTGRFAFF; cdr3_nt: TGTGCCAGCAGTTTGGTGACAGGGCGATTCGCTTTCTTT
clone_size: many; v_call: TRBV20-1; j_call: TRBJ1-1; d_call: TRBD1; cdr3_aa: CSADRKANTEAFF; cdr3_nt: TGCAGTGCGGACAGGAAGGCGAACACTGAAGCTTTCTTT
clone_size: many; v_call: TRBV4-1; j_call: TRBJ2-3; d_call: NA; cdr3_aa: CASSQGSGPADTDTQYF; cdr3_nt: TGCGCCAGCAGCCAAGGGTCGGGACCCGCGGACACAGATACGCAGTATTTT
clone_size: once; v_call: TRBV19; j_call: TRBJ1-4; d_call: NA; cdr3_aa: CASRPGGREKLFF; cdr3_nt: TGTGCCAGTAGACCTGGCGGACGGGAAAAACTGTTTTTT
clone_size: NA; v_call: TRBV29-1; j_call: TRBJ2-7; d_call: NA; cdr3_aa: CSVRDSLRPYEQYF; cdr3_nt: TGCAGCGTTAGAGACAGTCTTCGTCCCTACGAGCAGTACTTC
clone_size: NA; v_call: TRBV6-1; j_call: TRBJ2-5; d_call: NA; cdr3_aa: CASSIGGGETQYF; cdr3_nt: TGTGCCAGCAGTATCGGTGGGGGAGAGACCCAGTACTTC
clone_size: many; v_call: TRBV28; j_call: TRBJ1-1; d_call: NA; cdr3_aa: CASSLQGLVAFF; cdr3_nt: TGTGCCAGCAGCCTCCAGGGGCTTGTAGCTTTCTTT
clone_size: many; v_call: TRBV2; j_call: TRBJ2-1; d_call: TRBD2; cdr3_aa: CASKGGAGAYNEQFF; cdr3_nt: TGTGCCAGCAAAGGGGGAGCGGGAGCCTACAATGAGCAGTTCTTC
clone_size: many; v_call: TRBV28; j_call: TRBJ2-7; d_call: NA; cdr3_aa: CASAQGFYEQYF; cdr3_nt: TGTGCCAGCGCACAGGGTTTCTACGAGCAGTACTTC
clone_size: NA; v_call: TRBV12-3/TRBV12-4; j_call: TRBJ2-7; d_call: TRBD2; cdr3_aa: CASRLGLANVEQYF; cdr3_nt: TGTGCCAGCAGACTGGGACTAGCCAATGTCGAGCAGTACTTC
clone_size: many; v_call: TRBV5-1; j_call: TRBJ2-7; d_call: NA; cdr3_aa: CASSLEDSTYEQYF; cdr3_nt: TGCGCCAGCAGCTTGGAGGACAGCACCTACGAGCAGTACTTC
clone_size: NA; v_call: TRBV7-6; j_call: TRBJ1-2; d_call: TRBD1; cdr3_aa: CASSLAQGEGYTF; cdr3_nt: TGTGCCAGCAGCTTAGCTCAGGGGGAAGGCTACACCTTC
clone_size: many; v_call: TRBV5-8; j_call: TRBJ2-3; d_call: TRBD2; cdr3_aa: CASSLGFTSGSFGRADTQYF; cdr3_nt: TGTGCCAGCAGCTTGGGATTCACTAGCGGGAGTTTCGGTCGAGCAGATACGCAGTATTTT
clone_size: many; v_call: TRBV20-1; j_call: TRBJ2-3; d_call: TRBD1; cdr3_aa: CSADRGRTDTQYF; cdr3_nt: TGCAGTGCTGACAGGGGGCGCACAGATACGCAGTATTTT
clone_size: few; v_call: TRBV4-3; j_call: TRBJ1-1; d_call: TRBD1; cdr3_aa: CASSPFRGAEAFF; cdr3_nt: TGCGCCAGCAGCCCGTTCAGGGGGGCTGAAGCTTTCTTT
clone_size: NA; v_call: TRBV28; j_call: TRBJ1-5; d_call: NA; cdr3_aa: CATGETVNQPQHF; cdr3_nt: TGTGCCACAGGGGAGACAGTCAATCAGCCCCAGCATTTT
clone_size: few; v_call: TRBV7-3; j_call: TRBJ2-1; d_call: NA; cdr3_aa: CASSHGADNEQFF; cdr3_nt: TGTGCCAGCAGCCACGGGGCGGACAATGAGCAGTTCTTC
clone_size: NA; v_call: TRBV6-2/TRBV6-3; j_call: TRBJ2-5; d_call: TRBD1; cdr3_aa: CASSFSGTGEETQYF; cdr3_nt: TGTGCCAGCAGTTTCTCCGGGACAGGGGAAGAGACCCAGTACTTC
clone_size: many; v_call: TRBV6-1; j_call: TRBJ1-1; d_call: NA; cdr3_aa: CASSALTTGNTEAFF; cdr3_nt: TGTGCCAGCAGTGCCTTAACCACGGGAAACACTGAAGCTTTCTTT
clone_size: few; v_call: TRBV7-2; j_call: TRBJ2-7; d_call: TRBD2; cdr3_aa: CASSRTSSTLGEQYF; cdr3_nt: TGTGCCAGCAGCCGGACTAGCTCAACCCTGGGGGAGCAGTACTTC
clone_size: NA; v_call: TRBV7-9; j_call: TRBJ2-7; d_call: TRBD1; cdr3_aa: CASSLTTGGHEQYF; cdr3_nt: TGTGCCAGCAGCTTAACCACAGGGGGGCACGAGCAGTACTTC
clone_size: many; v_call: TRBV18; j_call: TRBJ1-2; d_call: TRBD1; cdr3_aa: CASSSTQGGNGYTF; cdr3_nt: TGTGCCAGCTCGTCGACACAGGGGGGGAATGGCTACACCTTC
clone_size: many; v_call: TRBV27; j_call: TRBJ1-5; d_call: TRBD1; cdr3_aa: CASRTKGQEKSQPQHF; cdr3_nt: TGTGCCAGCAGGACCAAGGGACAGGAGAAAAGTCAGCCCCAGCATTTT
clone_size: few; v_call: TRBV9; j_call: TRBJ2-2; d_call: NA; cdr3_aa: CASSVSSPGPKLLGELFF; cdr3_nt: TGTGCCAGCAGCGTCTCGTCCCCGGGACCCAAGTTACTTGGGGAGCTGTTTTTT
clone_size: few; v_call: TRBV27; j_call: TRBJ2-1; d_call: NA; cdr3_aa: CASSYDRVGNEQFF; cdr3_nt: TGTGCCAGCAGTTACGACAGAGTGGGTAATGAGCAGTTCTTC
clone_size: many; v_call: TRBV12-3/TRBV12-4; j_call: TRBJ2-7; d_call: TRBD2; cdr3_aa: CASRRAGGPGEQYF; cdr3_nt: TGTGCCAGCAGAAGGGCGGGAGGGCCAGGCGAGCAGTACTTC
clone_size: many; v_call: TRBV7-2; j_call: TRBJ2-7; d_call: TRBD1; cdr3_aa: CASSVTGAGYEQYF; cdr3_nt: TGTGCCAGCAGCGTAACAGGGGCAGGCTACGAGCAGTACTTC
clone_size: NA; v_call: TRBV2; j_call: TRBJ1-2; d_call: NA; cdr3_aa: CASKRGTHGYTF; cdr3_nt: TGTGCCAGCAAACGGGGGACGCATGGCTACACCTTC